Listed below are T cell receptor beta chains from one sample, sequenced in a study of T-cell reconstitution after alpha-beta-depleted transplantation in children. TCRdb used MiXCR to reprocess the PCR reads, holding one entry per CDR3 protein. The repertoire holds 250,000 to 300,000 distinct CDR3 sequences, with almost 8% as singletons. The sample in question was peripheral blood, obtained 360 days after TCRalphabeta/CD19-depleted stem cell transplant. The origin of the receptors is a female patient aged 2 to 10 who had a stem cell transplant for Fanconi anemia, so the T cells may come from the graft donor. The conserved cysteine and the conserved F or W are not part of the CDR3 here. The order of the fields is J gene, V gene, CDR3 protein.

TRBJ2-1 | TRBV2 | ASSSRHGGLRDNEQF
TRBJ2-3 | TRBV21-1 | ASSKDPSGRPAGTDTQY
TRBJ2-7 | TRBV7-8 | ASSYLGLREYEGEQY
TRBJ2-7 | TRBV13 | ASSPPSGGTYEQY
TRBJ1-2 | TRBV5-1 | ASSLTPQNGYT
TRBJ1-1 | TRBV18 | ASSPRDRTEAF
TRBJ2-1 | TRBV29-1 | SVEDRKLVYNEQF
TRBJ2-3 | TRBV11-1 | ASSLQGWDTDTQY
TRBJ1-2 | TRBV20-1 | SARADVKGYGYT
TRBJ1-1 | TRBV28 | ASSLWGQNTEAF
TRBJ2-7 | TRBV5-8 | ASSLPGRRSYEQY
TRBJ1-1 | TRBV4-2 | ASSQTGGQAF
TRBJ1-2 | TRBV12-3/TRBV12-4 | ASSFIGSYGYT
TRBJ2-2 | TRBV6-5 | ASSYSGQPGSELF
TRBJ1-6 | TRBV12-3/TRBV12-4 | ASSLTGVNSPLH